The following is a T cell receptor beta chain sequence with its context. Its cognate antigen is unknown. The data were produced by immunoSEQ multiplex PCR, yet TCRdb's version contains in-frame clones alone and is incomplete. The repertoire includes 9,500 to 13,000 clones, about 91% of them detected once, and about 8% sits in the top ten. Stated time point: pre-treatment baseline. Apart from a couple of fast progressors, RECIST 1.1 response was judged 12 weeks post-infusion. Prior systemic cancer therapy, immunosuppressant use and other active malignancies excluded patients. This sample stems from a study of blood T cell dynamics during melanoma immunotherapy. The study, taken as a whole, reports: It remained unknown if the driving T cell clones were melanoma-specific.

This CDR3 region has 16 residues. Trimming pared 1 base from V and 0 bases from J, leaving 11 bases between. CDR1 is SGHVS and CDR2 is FNYEAQ in the germline V gene. This sequence joins TRBV7-6 and TRBJ2-3; D is unresolved. This receptor was obtained from a human donor with melanoma. The material sequenced was blood, taken from a patient treated with checkpoint blockade. In nucleotides, the CDR3 is TGTGCCAGCAGCTTAGGGTTGCTGACTAGCACAGATACGCAGTATTTT. Its protein product is CASSLGLLTSTDTQYF.